These T cell receptor beta chains were read from a single sample in a study of T cells after posttransplantation cyclophosphamide. Using immunoSEQ multiplex PCR, the repertoire was profiled, and TCRdb retains in-frame clones only, with some absent. Recorded here are roughly 42,000 clones, none singletons. Sequencing was done on a sample of PBMCs. The source is a woman aged 45 to 65 in good health and a related stem cell transplant donor. CDR3s include the opening cysteine and the closing phenylalanine or tryptophan. Each record gives: CDR3 protein, CDR3 DNA, clone size, J gene, D gene, V gene. D genes are given only for firm matches. The size of a clone is reported for some rows only, either as once, few or many, or as a class for expanded clones.

cdr3_aa: CATKPTGVPVAFF
cdr3_nt: TGTGCCACAAAACCGACAGGGGTTCCAGTAGCTTTCTTT
clone_size: many
j_call: TRBJ1-1
d_call: TRBD1
v_call: TRBV6-5

cdr3_aa: CASSQGGHEPYEQYF
cdr3_nt: TGCGCCAGCAGCCAAGGGGGACACGAACCCTACGAGCAGTACTTC
clone_size: many
j_call: TRBJ2-7
d_call: .
v_call: TRBV4-1

cdr3_aa: CASSSGGTNEKLFF
cdr3_nt: TGTGCCAGCAGTTCAGGGGGGACTAATGAAAAACTGTTTTTT
clone_size: many
j_call: TRBJ1-4
d_call: TRBD1
v_call: TRBV28

cdr3_aa: CASGGTGGWGYTF
cdr3_nt: TGTGCCAGCGGAGGGACAGGGGGCTGGGGCTACACCTTC
clone_size: many
j_call: TRBJ1-2
d_call: TRBD1
v_call: TRBV9

cdr3_aa: CAISDEPGQGASDTQYF
cdr3_nt: TGTGCCATCAGTGACGAACCGGGACAGGGGGCCTCAGATACGCAGTATTTT
clone_size: many
j_call: TRBJ2-3
d_call: TRBD1
v_call: TRBV10-3

cdr3_aa: CASGGTLNSPLHF
cdr3_nt: TGTGCCAGCGGAGGGACCCTCAATTCACCCCTCCACTTT
clone_size: many
j_call: TRBJ1-6
d_call: .
v_call: TRBV2

cdr3_aa: CASSRGGAIQETQYF
cdr3_nt: TGTGCCAGCAGTCGGGGGGGGGCCATACAAGAGACCCAGTACTTC
clone_size: many
j_call: TRBJ2-5
d_call: TRBD2
v_call: TRBV6-1

cdr3_aa: CASSQDRGTDTQYF
cdr3_nt: TGCGCCAGCAGCCAAGATCGGGGGACAGATACGCAGTATTTT
clone_size: many
j_call: TRBJ2-3
d_call: .
v_call: TRBV4-1

cdr3_aa: CASSLLPGQGSQPQHF
cdr3_nt: TGTGCCAGCAGTTTGCTTCCGGGACAGGGAAGTCAGCCCCAGCATTTT
clone_size: many
j_call: TRBJ1-5
d_call: TRBD1
v_call: TRBV27

cdr3_aa: CASSGTSGGGTDTQYF
cdr3_nt: TGTGCCAGCAGCGGGACTAGCGGGGGAGGCACAGATACGCAGTATTTT
clone_size: many
j_call: TRBJ2-3
d_call: TRBD2
v_call: TRBV5-8

cdr3_aa: CASSGPGQGDNEQFF
cdr3_nt: TGCGCCAGCAGTGGGCCGGGACAGGGGGACAATGAGCAGTTCTTC
clone_size: many
j_call: TRBJ2-1
d_call: TRBD1
v_call: TRBV10-2

cdr3_aa: CASRPGGVKNIQYF
cdr3_nt: TGTGCCAGCAGACCGGGGGGAGTCAAAAACATTCAGTACTTC
clone_size: few
j_call: TRBJ2-4
d_call: TRBD2
v_call: TRBV28

cdr3_aa: CASSLGWGPQENSPLHF
cdr3_nt: TGCGCCAGCAGCTTGGGGTGGGGCCCTCAGGAGAATTCACCCCTCCACTTT
clone_size: large
j_call: TRBJ1-6
d_call: .
v_call: TRBV5-1

cdr3_aa: CASSPGTGVYF
cdr3_nt: TGTGCCAGCAGCCCGGGGACAGGTGTTTACTTC
clone_size: many
j_call: TRBJ2-7
d_call: TRBD1
v_call: TRBV14

cdr3_aa: CASSQSPGYEQYF
cdr3_nt: TGCGCCAGCAGCCAAAGTCCGGGGTACGAGCAGTACTTC
clone_size: .
j_call: TRBJ2-7
d_call: .
v_call: TRBV4-1

cdr3_aa: CASSSTASGGRTGQYF
cdr3_nt: TGTGCCAGTAGCTCAACCGCGAGCGGGGGACGTACGGGGCAGTACTTC
clone_size: many
j_call: TRBJ2-7
d_call: TRBD2
v_call: TRBV19

cdr3_aa: CASSPLGDTDTQYF
cdr3_nt: TGTGCCAGTAGTCCTCTAGGGGACACAGATACGCAGTATTTT
clone_size: many
j_call: TRBJ2-3
d_call: .
v_call: TRBV19

cdr3_aa: CAWSEGGGAHEQFF
cdr3_nt: TGTGCCTGGAGTGAAGGCGGGGGGGCCCATGAGCAGTTCTTC
clone_size: many
j_call: TRBJ2-1
d_call: TRBD2
v_call: TRBV30

cdr3_aa: CATTRQGGQPQHF
cdr3_nt: TGTGCCACCACCCGACAGGGTGGCCAGCCCCAGCATTTT
clone_size: many
j_call: TRBJ1-5
d_call: TRBD1
v_call: TRBV28

cdr3_aa: CASSDGARQRPEQYF
cdr3_nt: TGTGCCAGCAGTGATGGGGCTAGACAACGTCCCGAGCAGTACTTC
clone_size: many
j_call: TRBJ2-7
d_call: .
v_call: TRBV2

cdr3_aa: CASRETGGAKVYEQYF
cdr3_nt: TGTGCCAGCAGAGAAACAGGGGGCGCGAAGGTCTACGAGCAGTACTTC
clone_size: .
j_call: TRBJ2-7
d_call: TRBD1
v_call: TRBV27

cdr3_aa: CASRRSSLPDTQYF
cdr3_nt: TGTGCCAGCAGGAGGAGCTCTCTCCCAGATACGCAGTATTTT
clone_size: few
j_call: TRBJ2-3
d_call: .
v_call: TRBV2

cdr3_aa: CASSLMGGGGYTF
cdr3_nt: TGTGCCAGCAGCTTGATGGGGGGAGGTGGCTACACCTTC
clone_size: many
j_call: TRBJ1-2
d_call: .
v_call: TRBV5-4

cdr3_aa: CASSKPTGFSYEQYF
cdr3_nt: TGTGCCAGCAGTAAGCCGACAGGATTCTCCTACGAGCAGTACTTC
clone_size: many
j_call: TRBJ2-7
d_call: .
v_call: TRBV6-6

cdr3_aa: CASSLDSLRQPQHF
cdr3_nt: TGTGCCAGCAGCCTGGACAGCTTGCGTCAGCCCCAGCATTTT
clone_size: medium-sized
j_call: TRBJ1-5
d_call: .
v_call: TRBV5-5

cdr3_aa: CASSLGLAGGRWTDTQYF
cdr3_nt: TGTGCCAGCAGCTTAGGACTAGCGGGGGGCCGGTGGACAGATACGCAGTATTTT
clone_size: many
j_call: TRBJ2-3
d_call: TRBD2
v_call: TRBV11-2

cdr3_aa: CASSFTSGGAFEQFF
cdr3_nt: TGTGCCAGCAGCTTCACTAGCGGGGGGGCGTTTGAGCAGTTCTTC
clone_size: many
j_call: TRBJ2-1
d_call: TRBD2
v_call: TRBV7-9

cdr3_aa: CASSPQGGSYNEQFF
cdr3_nt: TGTGCCAGCAGCCCACAGGGGGGTTCCTACAATGAGCAGTTCTTC
clone_size: many
j_call: TRBJ2-1
d_call: TRBD1
v_call: TRBV2

cdr3_aa: CASSLAGSSYEQYF
cdr3_nt: TGTGCCAGCAGCTTAGCGGGGTCCTCCTACGAGCAGTACTTC
clone_size: few
j_call: TRBJ2-7
d_call: TRBD2
v_call: TRBV27

cdr3_aa: CASSLLVGTGGYEQYF
cdr3_nt: TGCGCCAGCAGCTTGTTGGTAGGGACAGGGGGCTACGAGCAGTACTTC
clone_size: many
j_call: TRBJ2-7
d_call: TRBD1
v_call: TRBV5-1

cdr3_aa: CASEQDRGYSPLHF
cdr3_nt: TGCGCCAGCGAACAAGACAGGGGTTATTCACCCCTCCACTTT
clone_size: few
j_call: TRBJ1-6
d_call: TRBD1
v_call: TRBV23-1

cdr3_aa: CAGRDRVTDTQYF
cdr3_nt: TGTGCCGGCCGGGACAGGGTCACAGATACGCAGTATTTT
clone_size: many
j_call: TRBJ2-3
d_call: TRBD1
v_call: TRBV6-5

cdr3_aa: CASSLPSGQFF
cdr3_nt: TGTGCCAGCAGCTTGCCTAGCGGGCAGTTCTTC
clone_size: many
j_call: TRBJ2-1
d_call: TRBD2
v_call: TRBV7-9

cdr3_aa: CASSDPGTGTHEQYF
cdr3_nt: TGCGCCAGCAGTGACCCCGGGACAGGGACCCACGAGCAGTACTTC
clone_size: many
j_call: TRBJ2-7
d_call: TRBD1
v_call: TRBV10-2

cdr3_aa: CASSSGTTTNYGYTF
cdr3_nt: TGTGCCAGCAGTTCGGGGACAACTACTAACTATGGCTACACCTTC
clone_size: .
j_call: TRBJ1-2
d_call: .
v_call: TRBV7-8

cdr3_aa: CASSMTLQGARRGQPQHF
cdr3_nt: TGTGCCAGTAGTATGACCCTACAGGGGGCGAGGAGGGGTCAGCCCCAGCATTTT
clone_size: many
j_call: TRBJ1-5
d_call: TRBD1
v_call: TRBV19

cdr3_aa: CAWSRQGNGEQYF
cdr3_nt: TGTGCCTGGAGTAGGCAGGGGAACGGCGAGCAGTACTTC
clone_size: many
j_call: TRBJ2-7
d_call: .
v_call: TRBV30

cdr3_aa: CAWSLSGANVLTF
cdr3_nt: TGTGCCTGGAGTCTCTCTGGGGCCAACGTCCTGACTTTC
clone_size: many
j_call: TRBJ2-6
d_call: .
v_call: TRBV30

cdr3_aa: CASSESAGAREDTQYF
cdr3_nt: TGCGCCAGCAGTGAGTCAGCGGGGGCTAGGGAAGATACGCAGTATTTT
clone_size: many
j_call: TRBJ2-3
d_call: TRBD2
v_call: TRBV10-1

cdr3_aa: CASSLRGQYRYEQYF
cdr3_nt: TGTGCCAGCAGTCTCCGGGGACAGTACCGCTACGAGCAGTACTTC
clone_size: many
j_call: TRBJ2-7
d_call: TRBD1
v_call: TRBV27

cdr3_aa: CASRWDRGSSRGQPQHF
cdr3_nt: TGTGCCAGTAGATGGGACAGGGGGTCCTCAAGGGGTCAGCCCCAGCATTTT
clone_size: many
j_call: TRBJ1-5
d_call: TRBD1
v_call: TRBV19

cdr3_aa: CAWSAGYKDEKLFF
cdr3_nt: TGTGCCTGGAGTGCAGGGTATAAGGATGAAAAACTGTTTTTT
clone_size: many
j_call: TRBJ1-4
d_call: .
v_call: TRBV30

cdr3_aa: CASSLQGTGTEAFF
cdr3_nt: TGTGCCAGCAGCCTCCAGGGCACCGGCACTGAAGCTTTCTTT
clone_size: many
j_call: TRBJ1-1
d_call: .
v_call: TRBV14

cdr3_aa: CASSYLGTGRNTEAFF
cdr3_nt: TGTGCCAGCAGCTACCTCGGGACAGGGCGGAACACTGAAGCTTTCTTT
clone_size: many
j_call: TRBJ1-1
d_call: TRBD1
v_call: TRBV7-3

cdr3_aa: CANPLDRDQNTEAFF
cdr3_nt: TGTGCCAACCCACTTGACAGGGACCAGAACACTGAAGCTTTCTTT
clone_size: few
j_call: TRBJ1-1
d_call: TRBD1
v_call: TRBV6-5

cdr3_aa: CASSGDSEKLFF
cdr3_nt: TGTGCCAGCAGTGGGGACAGTGAAAAACTGTTTTTT
clone_size: .
j_call: TRBJ1-4
d_call: TRBD1
v_call: TRBV27

cdr3_aa: CAISETGGRGGYTF
cdr3_nt: TGTGCCATCAGTGAGACAGGGGGCCGTGGAGGCTACACCTTC
clone_size: few
j_call: TRBJ1-2
d_call: TRBD1
v_call: TRBV10-3